Following are 23 T cell receptor beta chains from one sample sequenced in a study of vaccination effects on CD4 cells after COVID-19. Only in-frame clones appear in the TCRdb table, and some are missing; sequencing was by immunoSEQ multiplex PCR. The sample has about 73,000 clones, 65% to 75% seen once. These receptors have no known antigen. Before sequencing, viral peptide pools were used by the ViraFEST assay to expand antigen-specific CD4+ T cells. A roughly ten-day culture period preceded the isolation of CD4+ T cells. In the vaccine recipients, nucleocapsid antibodies were negative and there was no prior SARS-CoV-2 infection. This specimen consisted of CD4+ T cells from PBMCs cultured with HCoV-NL63 spike peptides, obtained before COVID-19 vaccination. All receptors come from a human donor who received a COVID-19 vaccine.

The V call is TRBV4-3, the J call TRBJ2-5; TRBD1 matches 9 bases. The germline V gene encodes CDR1 LGHNA and CDR2 YSLEER. V shed 1 base and J 4 bases; nucleotides not matched to a gene: 4. The CDR3 has 15 residues. In DNA, the CDR3 is TGCGCCAGCAGCCAAGGTGACAGGGGGTTAGAGACCCAGTACTTC. Amino acid sequence: CASSQGDRGLETQYF.

This clone showed up just a few times. The V and J genes are TRBV6-5 and TRBJ2-3; D unresolved. The germline gives CDR1 MNHEY, CDR2 SVGAGI. The CDR3 runs to 11 residues. V shed 6 bases and J shed 2 bases, with 3 bases lying between them. CDR3 region: CASRNTDTQYF. The CDR3 bases are TGTGCCAGCAGAAACACAGATACGCAGTATTTT.

This clone appeared a single time. The chain uses TRBV2 and TRBJ1-6; D remains unclear. In germline, CDR1 is SNHLY, CDR2 FYNNEI. The CDR3 totals 11 residues. V lost 5 bases and J 15 bases, leaving 11 bases between the germline ends. CDR3: CASSQDQLLHF. Here the CDR3 DNA reads TGTGCCAGCAGTCAAGACCAGCTCCTCCACTTT.

The chain is built from TRBV19 and TRBJ2-5; perhaps D is TRBD1 or TRBD2 (7 bases each). In germline, CDR1 is LNHDA, CDR2 SQIVND (reference sequence). Trimming took off 5 bases at V and 4 bases at J, with 17 bases between the two ends. The CDR3 contains 15 residues. CDR3 region: CASSPQGGIGETQYF. The CDR3 nucleotides are TGTGCCAGTAGTCCCCAGGGGGGGATAGGAGAGACCCAGTACTTC.

The chain is built from TRBV28 and TRBJ1-6; 9 nucleotides align to TRBD1. This CDR3 is 14 amino acids long. Trimming took 10 bases from V and 6 from J; bases not matched to a gene: 7. CDR1 and CDR2 (germline): MDHEN, SYDVKM. CDR3 protein: CATLRDRVNSPLHF. The CDR3 DNA reads as TGTGCCACCCTACGGGACAGGGTTAATTCACCCCTCCACTTT. Drawing the rest from reference TRBV28 and TRBJ1-6, the complete variable domain is DVKVTQSSRYLVKRTGEKVFLECVQDMDHENMFWYRQDPGLGLRLIYFSYDVKMKEKGDIPEGYSVSREKKERFSLILESASTNQTSMYLCATLRDRVNSPLHFGNGTRLTVT.

With respect to this clone: The same CDR3 can be traced to other DNA sequences in this sample. J is TRBJ2-5 and V is TRBV4-1; D unclear. Looked up from germline, CDR1 is MGHRA and CDR2 is YSYEKL. The CDR3 consists of 13 residues. The V gene lost 1 base and the J gene lost 5 bases, with 8 bases spanning the gap. The CDR3 spells CASSQASGETQYF. The DNA for the CDR3 is TGCGCCAGCAGCCAAGCCTCCGGGGAGACCCAGTACTTC.

V is TRBV7-9 and J is TRBJ1-2; 8 bases are shared with TRBD1. Trimming removed 6 bases from V and 8 bases from J; junction bases left unmatched: 8. Germline V gene data show CDR1 as SEHNR and CDR2 as FQNEAQ (reference sequence). The CDR3 length is 13 residues. The CDR3 reads CASRPGQGSGYTF. CDR3 nucleotide sequence: TGTGCCAGCAGGCCCGGACAGGGAAGCGGCTACACCTTC.

The rearrangement uses TRBV19 and TRBJ2-2; 7 bases match TRBD1. The ends lost 4 bases at V and 0 bases at J; junction bases unmatched: 5. Per the germline V gene, CDR1 is LNHDA and CDR2 is SQIVND (reference sequence). There are 16 residues in the CDR3. The CDR3 loop is CASSKRGPPNTGELFF. In nucleotides, the CDR3 is TGTGCCAGTAGTAAAAGGGGGCCTCCGAACACCGGGGAGCTGTTTTTT.

This clone has more than one count but fewer than ten. The genes are TRBV9 and TRBJ1-2; D gene ambiguous. V dropped 3 bases and J dropped 4 bases, with 19 bases sitting between them. CDR1 SGDLS and CDR2 YYNGEE come from the germline V gene. The CDR3 has 16 amino acids. In DNA, the CDR3 is TGTGCCAGCAGCGCCTCGTCTGGCGGTTTGAGCTATGGCTACACCTTC. This sequence encodes CASSASSGGLSYGYTF. The full variable domain, its missing parts supplied by reference TRBV9 and TRBJ1-2, is DSGVTQTPKHLITATGQRVTLRCSPRSGDLSVYWYQQSLDQGLQFLIQYYNGEERAKGNILERFSAQQFPDLHSELNLSSLELGDSALYFCASSASSGGLSYGYTFGSGTRLTVV.

The genes are TRBV30 and TRBJ1-6; 7 nucleotides match TRBD1. CDR1 GTSNPN and CDR2 SVGIG come from the germline V gene (reference sequence). V was pared by 5 bases and J by 9 bases, with 19 bases of the junction left unmatched. The CDR3 covers 17 residues. The CDR3 DNA is TGTGCCTGGGCGCGAGACAGGGAAAAGGGGTTCGTTTCACCCCTCCACTTT. The encoded protein is CAWARDREKGFVSPLHF.

There are a few counts of this clone. DNA of the CDR3: TGCGCCAGCAGCTTGGAGAGGGCTAGCGGGGGGGAAGATACGCAGTATTTT. The encoded protein is CASSLERASGGEDTQYF. This chain joins TRBV5-1 and TRBJ2-3; 12 positions match TRBD2. CDR1 SGHRS and CDR2 YFSETQ come from the germline V gene. The CDR3 has 17 residues. The ends lost 0 bases at V and 5 bases at J; junction bases unmatched: 7.

V gene TRBV29-1 combines with J gene TRBJ1-1; 8 positions match TRBD1. The CDR3 is 12 residues long. With 5 bases clipped from V and 7 bases from J, the junction kept 6 bases outside the gene matches. CDR1 SQVTM and CDR2 ANQGSEA come from the germline V gene. The CDR3 protein is CSVRQGNDEAFF. CDR3 DNA sequence: TGCAGCGTTAGACAGGGGAATGATGAAGCTTTCTTT.

This clone appeared a few times. The chain is built from TRBV9 and TRBJ2-1; D is tentatively TRBD1 or TRBD2 (5 bases each). CDR3 length equals 17 residues. V shed 3 bases and J shed 0 bases, with 16 bases lying between them. The germline V gene encodes CDR1 SGDLS and CDR2 YYNGEE. The CDR3 reads CASSAQPGRSSYNEQFF. The DNA for the CDR3 is TGTGCCAGCAGCGCGCAACCGGGACGGAGCTCCTACAATGAGCAGTTCTTC.

This chain connects TRBV7-2 to TRBJ1-1; D not certain. The CDR3 loop spans 13 amino acids. V was pared by 3 bases and J by 4 bases, with 9 bases between. Germline CDR1 reads SGHTA; CDR2 reads FQGNSA. CDR3 sequence: CASSLSLSTEAFF. The CDR3 region has the DNA TGTGCCAGCAGCTTGTCCCTTAGCACTGAAGCTTTCTTT.

The V call is TRBV5-1, the J call TRBJ2-5; D is uncertain. The CDR3 is 14 amino acids. Trimming removed 2 bases at V and 2 bases at J, with 10 bases between. CDR1 is SGHRS, CDR2 YFSETQ, per germline. CDR3: CASSLFSSQETQYF. In DNA, the CDR3 is TGCGCCAGCAGCTTATTCAGTAGTCAAGAGACCCAGTACTTC.

The chain recombines TRBV18 with TRBJ1-1, with D unclear. This CDR3 is built from 13 residues. Trimming took 5 bases from V and 0 from J, leaving 7 bases between them. The germline CDR1 and CDR2 sequences are KGHSH and LQKENI. CDR3 DNA: TGTGCCAGCTCAAGGACGGTGAACACTGAAGCTTTCTTT. This sequence encodes CASSRTVNTEAFF.

The chain combines TRBV30 with TRBJ1-4, with a possible D match to TRBD1 (5 bases). V lost 0 bases, J lost 7 bases, and 12 bases lay in between. The germline V gene has CDR1 GTSNPN and CDR2 SVGIG (reference sequence). The CDR3 has 14 residues. CDR3 nucleotide sequence: TGTGCCTGGAGTGTACGGGGGGATCGTGAAAAACTGTTTTTT. Its protein is CAWSVRGDREKLFF.

This rearrangement joins TRBV4-3 to TRBJ1-2; weak D call: TRBD1 (6 bases). Trimming took off 4 bases at V and 8 bases at J, with 23 bases between the two ends. The CDR3 is 16 residues long. Germline-derived CDR1 and CDR2 are LGHNA and YSLEER. The CDR3, as DNA: TGCGCCAGCAGCCGACATTTTGGACAGACGCCTGGAGGCTACACCTTC. It is translated as CASSRHFGQTPGGYTF.

The CDR3 is CASSYGLFNTGELFF. The CDR3 DNA reads TGTGCCAGCAGTTACGGTCTTTTTAACACCGGGGAGCTGTTTTTT. This chain joins TRBV6-2 or TRBV6-3 and TRBJ2-2; no clear D. The V and J ends lost 2 bases and 2 bases respectively, with 9 bases between them. Germline V CDR1 and CDR2: MNHEY, SVGEGT. The CDR3 has 15 amino acids.

The rearrangement uses TRBV2 and TRBJ2-7, with D perhaps matching TRBD1 or TRBD2 (5 bases each). The V gene's germline CDR1 is SNHLY and CDR2 FYNNEI. The CDR3 has 15 amino acids. Trimming shortened V by 7 bases and J by 7 bases, and 23 bases separated the two germline ends. The CDR3 DNA reads TGTGCCAGCACCAAATTCGGGACGTATCTTCTGGAGCAGTACGTC. Its translation: CASTKFGTYLLEQYV.

The chain links TRBV10-2 to TRBJ2-1; TRBD2 is a possible D gene (6 bases). This CDR3 spans 16 amino acids. V shed 7 bases and J shed 0 bases, with 16 bases lying between them. From germline, CDR1 is WSHSY and CDR2 SAAADI. CDR3 residues: CASTSLRESSYNEQFF. DNA for the CDR3: TGCGCCAGCACCTCGTTGCGGGAAAGCTCCTACAATGAGCAGTTCTTC.

V gene TRBV5-6 combines with J gene TRBJ2-1; 7 bases map to TRBD2. The CDR3 sequence is 12 residues long. Germline V lookup: CDR1 SGHDT, CDR2 YYEEEE. V dropped 1 base and J dropped 14; count of bases not matched to a gene: 6. Here the CDR3 reads CASSLYSGSKFF. DNA for the CDR3: TGTGCCAGCAGCTTGTATAGCGGGTCGAAGTTCTTC.

The DNA for the CDR3 is TGCGCCAGCAGCCACGATGCAGGGAGGGGAAACACCATATATTTT. It codes for CASSHDAGRGNTIYF. The chain is built from TRBV5-1 and TRBJ1-3, with D possibly being TRBD1 (5 bases). Germline V gene data show CDR1 as SGHRS and CDR2 as YFSETQ. V was pared by 4 bases and J by 4 bases, with 15 bases between. The CDR3 totals 15 residues. The full variable domain, in which reference TRBV5-1 and TRBJ1-3 provide the parts outside the CDR3, is KAGVTQTPRYLIKTRGQQVTLSCSPISGHRSVSWYQQTPGQGLQFLFEYFSETQRNKGNFPGRFSGRQFSNSRSEMNVSTLELGDSALYLCASSHDAGRGNTIYFGEGSWLTVV.